Listed here are 25 T cell receptor beta chains from one sample, sequenced in a study of molecular identifiers for immune sequencing clone quantification. MiXCR, run by TCRdb on the PCR reads, gives a single entry per CDR3 protein. The sample carries a few hundred thousand distinct CDR3 sequences, approximately 25% recorded once. Material: naive CD8+ T cells from blood, with Jurkat cell RNA spiked in. Subset specified: FACS-sorted CD8+CD4-CCR7+CD45RA+ naive T cells. The receptor set was obtained from a human donor in good health. Some libraries in this study had Jurkat cell RNA spiked in.

In this sample, this clonotype turned up many times. V gene TRBV14 combines with J gene TRBJ1-5, with TRBD1 matching 10 bases. The germline gives CDR1 SGHDN, CDR2 FVKESK. The CDR3 loop spans 15 amino acids. The junction had 3 bases not matched to a gene; V was cut back by 1 base and J by 6 bases. The CDR3 nucleotides are TGTGCCAGCAGCCAAGCCGGGACAGGGGTTCAGCCCCAGCATTTT. Translating it yields CASSQAGTGVQPQHF.

This rearrangement joins TRBV12-5 to TRBJ1-5; D is uncertain. This CDR3 contains 15 residues. Deletions cut 4 bases from V and 0 bases from J, with 10 bases between. Germline values: CDR1 LGHNT, CDR2 FRNRAP. In DNA form, the CDR3 reads TGTGCTAGTGGTTCGTCAGTAGATAGCAATCAGCCCCAGCATTTT. It yields the protein CASGSSVDSNQPQHF.

This clonotype was seen many times. The rearrangement uses TRBV9 and TRBJ2-2, with 7 bases matching TRBD1. Trimming cost V 0 bases and J 6 bases; bases outside gene matches: 8. The CDR3 sequence is 16 residues long. Germline CDR1 is SGDLS and CDR2 is YYNGEE. The CDR3: CASSVENRGLSGELFF. CDR3 DNA: TGTGCCAGCAGCGTAGAGAACAGGGGTTTATCCGGGGAGCTGTTTTTT.

The J gene is TRBJ2-1, the V gene TRBV12-3 or TRBV12-4; no reliable D call. The CDR3 is 11 residues long. Trimming stripped 10 bases from V and 3 bases from J, with 7 bases between. In nucleotides, the CDR3 is TGTGCCACCCTGGACTACAATGAGCAGTTCTTC. Translation: CATLDYNEQFF.

This clonotype was recorded at least ten times. This rearrangement joins TRBV28 to TRBJ2-7; a weak D match, TRBD1 (6 bases). Germline V CDR1 and CDR2: MDHEN, SYDVKM. The V gene lost 6 bases and the J gene lost 5 bases, with 14 bases spanning the gap. There are 13 residues in the CDR3. Written as DNA, the CDR3 is TGTGCCAGCAGCCAAACCGGGACACACGAGCAGTACTTC. This sequence encodes CASSQTGTHEQYF.

Concerning this clonotype: With only one base between it and a far larger clone, this is likely a read error. The CDR3 does not close with the conserved phenylalanine or tryptophan, likely indicating a read error. The rearrangement links TRBV11-2 to TRBJ2-1, with D hard to call. Germline values: CDR1 SGHAT, CDR2 FQNNGV. The CDR3 totals 10 residues. Trimming left V 2 bases short and J 7 bases short, with 0 bases between. The CDR3 reads CASSLNEQFV. The CDR3 DNA reads TGTGCCAGCAGCTTAAATGAGCAGTTCGTC.

This clonotype was counted a few times. This chain joins TRBV9 and TRBJ2-1; 9 bases line up with TRBD1. CDR1 and CDR2 (germline): SGDLS, YYNGEE. The CDR3 is 14 amino acids. Trimming at V came to 4 bases and at J to 5 bases, leaving 4 bases not matched to a gene. The CDR3 DNA sequence: TGTGCCAGCAGCACCGGGACAGGGAACAATGAGCAGTTCTTC. It is translated as CASSTGTGNNEQFF.

A word on this clonotype: The CDR3 end shows no conserved phenylalanine or tryptophan, and so a read error is likely. This rearrangement joins TRBV4-1 to TRBJ2-7, with a tentative D call TRBD1 (6 bases). Per the germline V gene, CDR1 is MGHRA and CDR2 is YSYEKL. The CDR3 extends over 14 amino acids. The CDR3 sequence is CASSSRDIAYEQYL. The CDR3 nucleotides read TGTGCCAGCAGCTCCCGGGACATTGCCTACGAGCAGTACCTC.

This clonotype was counted only a few times. This sequence joins TRBV20-1 and TRBJ2-2, with D possibly TRBD1 on 6 matching bases. Trimming took off 0 bases at V and 1 base at J, with 12 bases between the two ends. There are 16 residues in the CDR3. Germline V CDR1 and CDR2: DFQATT, SNEGSKA (reference sequence). CDR3 bases: TGCAGTGCTAGAGATCTACTAGGGGGGAACACCGGGGAGCTGTTTTTT. It is translated as CSARDLLGGNTGELFF.

A remark on this clonotype: Compared with germline, one end of the junction differs, possibly owing to a read error. V usage is TRBV29-1 and J usage is TRBJ2-3, with D possibly being TRBD2 (6 bases). Germline CDR1 SQVTM, CDR2 ANQGSEA. The CDR3 has 14 residues. The CDR3 protein is CSVEDGGATDTQYF. CDR3 nucleotide sequence: TGCAGCGTTGAAGACGGCGGGGCAACAGATACGCAGTATTTC.

In this sample, this clonotype turned up many times. The DNA for the CDR3 is TGCAGCGTTGACAGGGCGAACACCGGGGAGCTGTTTTTT. It yields the protein CSVDRANTGELFF. V is TRBV29-1 and J is TRBJ2-2; TRBD1 is a possible D gene (5 bases). Per germline, CDR1 SQVTM and CDR2 ANQGSEA. The CDR3 runs to 13 residues. Trimming took off 3 bases at V and 0 bases at J, with 5 bases between the two ends.

About this clonotype: Germline and junction disagree at one end, which may indicate a read error. V usage is TRBV28 and J usage is TRBJ2-5; D not resolved. CDR3 length: 13 amino acids. CDR1 MDHEN and CDR2 SYDVKM come from the germline V gene. The CDR3 spells CDSSLSFVETQYF. In nucleotides, the CDR3 is TGTGACAGCAGTTTATCTTTTGTGGAGACCCAGTACTTC.

The chain recombines TRBV13 with TRBJ2-6; D may match TRBD1 or TRBD2 (5 bases each). Germline V gene lookup returns CDR1 PRHDT and CDR2 FYEKMQ (reference sequence). V was trimmed by 0 bases and J by 2 bases, leaving 11 bases between them. CDR3 length equals 17 residues. The CDR3 bases are TGTGCCAGCAGCTTAGGGGCTGTGGGGGCTGGGGCCAACGTCCTGACTTTC. Translation: CASSLGAVGAGANVLTF. The complete variable domain, with remaining parts taken from reference TRBV13 and TRBJ2-6, reads AAGVIQSPRHLIKEKRETATLKCYPIPRHDTVYWYQQGPGQDPQFLISFYEKMQSDKGSIPDRFSAQQFSDYHSELNMSSLELGDSALYFCASSLGAVGAGANVLTFGAGSRLTVL.

This clonotype was picked up a small number of times. The J gene is TRBJ2-5, the V gene TRBV27; 11 nucleotides match TRBD1. Trimming took 8 bases from V and 6 from J; bases not matched to a gene: 8. The CDR3 consists of 14 residues. Germline V CDR1 and CDR2: MNHEY, SMNVEV (reference sequence). CDR3 loop: CASSTGQGVQTQYF. For the CDR3, the DNA is TGTGCCAGCTCTACGGGACAGGGGGTACAGACCCAGTACTTC.

The DNA of the CDR3 is TGTGCCAGCAGTTACTCTGGGGGCGATAGCACAGATACGCAGTATTTT. Amino acid sequence: CASSYSGGDSTDTQYF. J is TRBJ2-3 and V is TRBV6-5; TRBD1 is a possible D gene (6 bases). This CDR3 has 16 amino acids. Per germline, CDR1 MNHEY and CDR2 SVGAGI. Between the trimmed V and J ends, which lost 0 bases and 0 bases, there was a span of 10 bases.

The sample holds a few counts of this clonotype. The chain couples TRBV7-2 to TRBJ1-1; 7 bases are shared with TRBD1. Germline V gene sequence: CDR1 SGHTA, CDR2 FQGNSA. V lost 3 bases to trimming and J lost 8 bases; unmatched junction nucleotides: 9. The CDR3 length is 14 residues. CDR3 residues: CASSLDRSGFEAFF. The DNA of the CDR3 is TGTGCCAGCAGCTTGGACAGGTCAGGGTTCGAAGCTTTCTTT.

This clonotype has more than one count but fewer than ten. The chain carries TRBV18 and TRBJ1-2; unclear D gene. Trimming took off 5 bases at V and 3 bases at J, with 4 bases between the two ends. CDR3 length equals 11 residues. Germline V lookup: CDR1 KGHSH, CDR2 LQKENI. The CDR3 loop reads CASSSDYGYTF. The CDR3, as DNA: TGTGCCAGCTCATCGGACTATGGCTACACCTTC.

In its sample, this clonotype was seen a few times. For the CDR3, the DNA is TGTGCCAGCAGTGAAGCGGAGGGACGGGCGAGCTCTGGGGCCAACGTCCTGACTTTC. It codes for CASSEAEGRASSGANVLTF. V is TRBV2 and J is TRBJ2-6; perhaps TRBD2 as D (6 bases). Germline loops: CDR1 SNHLY, CDR2 FYNNEI. V gave up 0 bases and J gave up 0 bases, with 15 bases separating them. CDR3 length equals 19 residues.

This clonotype came up a few times. The chain employs TRBV6-1 and TRBJ2-4; perhaps TRBD2 as D (6 bases). The V end was cut by 7 bases, the J end by 7 bases, with 17 bases between. The CDR3 sequence is 14 residues long. Looked up from germline, CDR1 is MNHNS and CDR2 is SASEGT. The CDR3 region has the DNA TGTGCCAGCAACAAACCGGGAGCAGCCAACATTCAGTACTTC. Protein product: CASNKPGAANIQYF.

Regarding this clonotype: A single base separates this from a much larger clone, so it may be a read error. This rearrangement joins TRBV29-1 to TRBJ1-1; 7 bases align to TRBD1. The germline V gene encodes CDR1 SQVTM and CDR2 ANQGSEA. The CDR3 runs 15 residues. The CDR3 DNA follows: TGCGGCGTTGAAGCGGGTAAGGGGGCTGGCACTGAAGCTTTCTTT. Translation: CGVEAGKGAGTEAFF.

The V gene is TRBV20-1, the J gene TRBJ2-7, with 10 bases identical to TRBD2. Germline V gene data show CDR1 as DFQATT and CDR2 as SNEGSKA (reference sequence). With 0 bases clipped from V and 2 bases from J, the junction kept 7 bases outside the gene matches. The CDR3 covers 16 residues. The CDR3 spells CSARDRLAGVTYEQYF. The DNA for the CDR3 is TGCAGTGCTAGAGATCGTCTAGCGGGAGTAACCTACGAGCAGTACTTC.

On this clonotype itself: A much larger clone differs from this one at a single base, so this may be a read error. This chain uses TRBV4-1 with TRBJ1-1; D may be TRBD1 (6 bases). Germline V gives CDR1 MGHRA, CDR2 YSYEKL. The CDR3 has 15 residues. The CDR3: CASSKEPGADTEAFF. The DNA for the CDR3 is TGCGCCAGCAGCAAAGAACCGGGGGCGGACACTGAAGCTTTCTTT.

The sample holds many counts of this clonotype. The chain recombines TRBV12-3 or TRBV12-4 with TRBJ1-5; the D gene is possibly TRBD1 (6 bases). CDR3 length equals 17 residues. Trimming left V 5 bases short and J 7 bases short, with 24 bases between. The CDR3 nucleotides are TGTGCCAGCAGTACCCTGGAAGCAGGGGCGGAGGTACAGCCCCAGCATTTT. This sequence encodes CASSTLEAGAEVQPQHF.

This clonotype was detected many times. The J gene is TRBJ2-7, the V gene TRBV7-8; 11 bases are a match to TRBD1. Germline-derived CDR1 and CDR2 are SGHVS and FQNEAQ. The CDR3 length is 15 residues. The trim removed 5 bases at V and 7 bases at J, leaving 10 bases unmatched. CDR3 protein: CASSGGTGGVGEQYF. CDR3 sequence (DNA): TGTGCCAGCAGCGGAGGGACAGGGGGAGTGGGGGAGCAGTACTTC. Based on the CDR3 plus reference TRBV7-8 and TRBJ2-7, the full variable domain is GAGVSQSPRYKVAKRGQDVALRCDPISGHVSLFWYQQALGQGPEFLTYFQNEAQLDKSGLPSDRFFAERPEGSVSTLKIQRTQQEDSAVYLCASSGGTGGVGEQYFGPGTRLTVT.

The chain joins TRBV19 to TRBJ2-7; D possibly uses TRBD1 or TRBD2 (5 bases each). This CDR3 contains 13 residues. V was cut by 4 bases and J by 2 bases, with 9 bases left in between. CDR1 and CDR2 (germline): LNHDA, SQIVND (reference sequence). This CDR3 reads CASSRDPAYEQYF. The CDR3 nucleotides are TGTGCCAGTAGTAGGGACCCGGCCTACGAGCAGTACTTC.